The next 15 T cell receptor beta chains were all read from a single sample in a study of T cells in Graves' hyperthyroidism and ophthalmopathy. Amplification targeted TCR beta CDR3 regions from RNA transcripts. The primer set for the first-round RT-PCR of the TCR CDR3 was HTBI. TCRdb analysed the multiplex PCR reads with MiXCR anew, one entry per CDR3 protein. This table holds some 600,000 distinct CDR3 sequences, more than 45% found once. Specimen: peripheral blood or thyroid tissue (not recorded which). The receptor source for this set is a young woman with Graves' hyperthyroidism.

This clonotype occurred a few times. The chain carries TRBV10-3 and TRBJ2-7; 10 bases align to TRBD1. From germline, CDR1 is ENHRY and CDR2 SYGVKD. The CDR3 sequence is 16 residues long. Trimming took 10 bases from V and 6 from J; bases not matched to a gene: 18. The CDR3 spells CASSFSGTGVRGEQYF. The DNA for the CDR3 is TGTGCCAGCAGCTTTAGCGGGACAGGGGTAAGGGGCGAGCAGTACTTC.

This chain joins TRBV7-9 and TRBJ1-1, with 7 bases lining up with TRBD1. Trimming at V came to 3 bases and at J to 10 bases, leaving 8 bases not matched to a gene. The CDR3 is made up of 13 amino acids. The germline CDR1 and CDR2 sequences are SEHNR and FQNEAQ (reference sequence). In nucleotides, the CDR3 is TGTGCCAGCAGCTTTACAGGGGAGGGCCGAGCTTTCTTT. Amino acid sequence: CASSFTGEGRAFF.

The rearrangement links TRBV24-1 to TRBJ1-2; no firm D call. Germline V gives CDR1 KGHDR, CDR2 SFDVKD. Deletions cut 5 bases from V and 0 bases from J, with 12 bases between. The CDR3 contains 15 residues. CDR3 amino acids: CATSVEAGANYGYTF. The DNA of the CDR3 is TGTGCCACCAGTGTTGAGGCAGGAGCTAACTATGGCTACACCTTC.

CDR3 residues: CASSYRQDYEQYF. CDR3 in DNA: TGTGCCAGCAGTTACAGACAGGACTACGAGCAGTACTTC. This rearrangement joins TRBV6-2 or TRBV6-3 to TRBJ2-7; possible D gene TRBD1, 6 bases. Between the trimmed V and J ends, which lost 2 bases and 3 bases, there was a span of 8 bases. The CDR3 sequence is 13 residues long. CDR1 and CDR2 from the germline V gene are MNHEY and SVGEGT.

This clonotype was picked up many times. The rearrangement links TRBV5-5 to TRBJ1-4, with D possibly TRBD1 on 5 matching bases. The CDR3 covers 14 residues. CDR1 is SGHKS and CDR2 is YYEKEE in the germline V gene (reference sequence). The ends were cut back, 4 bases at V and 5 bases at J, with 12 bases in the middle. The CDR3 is CASSLDSVNEKLFF. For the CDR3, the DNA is TGTGCCAGCAGCCTAGACAGTGTGAATGAAAAACTGTTTTTT.

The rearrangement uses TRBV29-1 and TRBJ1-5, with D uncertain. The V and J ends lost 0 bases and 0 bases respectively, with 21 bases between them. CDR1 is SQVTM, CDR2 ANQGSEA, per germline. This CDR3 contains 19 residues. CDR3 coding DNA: TGCAGCGTTGAAGAGGGCCTGCTTCCCCGGGCCTATAGCAATCAGCCCCAGCATTTT. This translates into CSVEEGLLPRAYSNQPQHF.

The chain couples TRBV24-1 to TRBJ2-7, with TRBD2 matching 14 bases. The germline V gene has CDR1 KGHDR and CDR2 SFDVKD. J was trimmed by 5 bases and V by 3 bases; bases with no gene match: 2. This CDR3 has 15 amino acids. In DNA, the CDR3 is TGTGCCACCAGTGATAGGGGACTAGCGGGGGACGAGCAGTACTTC. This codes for CATSDRGLAGDEQYF.

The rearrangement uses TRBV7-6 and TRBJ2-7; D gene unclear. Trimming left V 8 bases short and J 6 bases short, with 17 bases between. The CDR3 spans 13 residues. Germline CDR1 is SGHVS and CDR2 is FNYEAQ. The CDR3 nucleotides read TGTGCCAGCGACATCCCACCTCTCGGCGAGCAGTACTTC. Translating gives CASDIPPLGEQYF. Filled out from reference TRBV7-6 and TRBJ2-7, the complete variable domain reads GAGVSQSPRYKVTKRGQDVALRCDPISGHVSLYWYRQALGQGPEFLTYFNYEAQQDKSGLPNDRFSAERPEGSISTLTIQRTEQRDSAMYRCASDIPPLGEQYFGPGTRLTVT.

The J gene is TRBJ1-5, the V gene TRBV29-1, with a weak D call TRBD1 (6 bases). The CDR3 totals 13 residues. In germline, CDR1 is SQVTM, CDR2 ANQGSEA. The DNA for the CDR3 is TGCAGTTCCTACAGGGATGGCAATCAGCCCCAGCATTTT. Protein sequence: CSSYRDGNQPQHF. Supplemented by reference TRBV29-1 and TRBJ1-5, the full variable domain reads SAVISQKPSRDICQRGTSLTIQCQVDSQVTMMFWYRQQPGQSLTLIATANQGSEATYESGFVIDKFPISRPNLTFSTLTVSNMSPEDSSIYLCSSYRDGNQPQHFGDGTRLSIL.

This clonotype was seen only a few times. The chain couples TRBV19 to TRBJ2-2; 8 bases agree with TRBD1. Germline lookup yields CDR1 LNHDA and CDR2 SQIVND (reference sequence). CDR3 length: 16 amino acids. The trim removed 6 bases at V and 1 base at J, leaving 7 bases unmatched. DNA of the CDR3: TGTGCCAGTAGATCTCACGGGACAGGGAACACCGGGGAGCTGTTTTTT. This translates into CASRSHGTGNTGELFF.

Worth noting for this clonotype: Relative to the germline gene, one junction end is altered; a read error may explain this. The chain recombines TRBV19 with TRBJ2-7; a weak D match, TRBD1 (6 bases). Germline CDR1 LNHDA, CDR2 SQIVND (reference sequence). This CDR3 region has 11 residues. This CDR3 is CASSSSGTPTF. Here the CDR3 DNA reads TGTGCCAGTAGTTCCTCCGGGACACCAACGTTC.

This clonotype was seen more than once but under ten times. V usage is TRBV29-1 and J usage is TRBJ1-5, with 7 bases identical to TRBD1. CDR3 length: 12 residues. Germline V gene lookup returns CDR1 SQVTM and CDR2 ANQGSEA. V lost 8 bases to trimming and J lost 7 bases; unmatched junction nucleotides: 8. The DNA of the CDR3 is TGCAGCCCTGGGACAGTCGGACAGCCCCAGCATTTT. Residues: CSPGTVGQPQHF.

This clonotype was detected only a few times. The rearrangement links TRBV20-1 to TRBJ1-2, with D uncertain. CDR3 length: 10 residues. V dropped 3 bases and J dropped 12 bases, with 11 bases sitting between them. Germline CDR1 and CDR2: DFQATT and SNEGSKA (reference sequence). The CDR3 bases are TGCAGTGCTAGGGGCGAAGGAGACACCTTC. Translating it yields CSARGEGDTF.

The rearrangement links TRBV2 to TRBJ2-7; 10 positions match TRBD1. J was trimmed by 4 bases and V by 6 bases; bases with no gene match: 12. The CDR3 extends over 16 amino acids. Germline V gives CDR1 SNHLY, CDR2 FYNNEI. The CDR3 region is CASRENRDRGGYEQYF. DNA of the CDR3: TGTGCCAGCAGGGAAAACCGGGACAGGGGCGGTTACGAGCAGTACTTC.

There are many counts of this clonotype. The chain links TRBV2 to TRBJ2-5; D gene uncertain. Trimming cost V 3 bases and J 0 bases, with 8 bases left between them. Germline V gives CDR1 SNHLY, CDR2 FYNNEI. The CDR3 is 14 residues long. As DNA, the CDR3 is TGTGCCAGCAGTGACTCCTCGTACCAAGAGACCCAGTACTTC. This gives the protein CASSDSSYQETQYF.